This T cell receptor (beta chain) appears in the sequencing data of a study of cytomegalovirus exposure and HLA in healthy donors. Clones were sequenced by immunoSEQ multiplex PCR, and TCRdb holds only the in-frame ones, with some missing. The sample yields about 180,000 clones, 85% seen once. This CDR3 contains 12 residues. From germline, CDR1 is SGHTA and CDR2 FQGNSA. Trimming left V 5 bases short and J 2 bases short, with 5 bases between. The sequenced sample consisted of PBMCs. This rearrangement joins TRBV7-2 to TRBJ2-3; D unresolved. This sequence was found in a man between 18 and 29 years old in good health and CMV-seropositive. CDR3 loop: CASSLFTDTQYF. In nucleotides, the CDR3 is TGTGCCAGCAGCCTTTTCACAGATACGCAGTATTTT.